This T cell receptor (beta chain) comes out of a study of shared clonotypes between healthy human individuals (dated by TCRdb to the early 2020s). Background on the whole study: A few men and a couple of women, aged 18 to 49 years, made up the cohort. Different laboratories and diverse techniques were used to prepare libraries and sequence TCR repertoires, to increase sequencing depth and limit assay-specific biases. To estimate repertoire size and how much clonotypes are shared between individuals, the study performed deep sequencing of blood TCR repertoires from a few healthy adults. Between about 0.85 and 9.5 billion PBMCs per donor were obtained by leukapheresis. For each donor, three plates each were used for CD4 naive and CD4 memory, two plates were used for CD8 naive, and one plate was used for CD8 memory. The research as a whole found: Naive subsets generally had larger estimated clonotype richness than memory subsets did. Sampling was restricted to blood, and TCR repertoires in tissue are likely to differ from TCR repertoires in blood. Rarefaction of sorted-subset datasets indicated incomplete sequencing despite the large sequencing depth. Roughly 5.2% of naive CD4, around 3.6% of naive CD8, roughly 2.5% of memory CD4, and 0.4% of memory CD8 clonotypes were shared across four donors. Based on pairwise subsampling, the degree of clonotype sharing among donors was expected to be affected by sequencing depth. Clonotypes shared by all four sorted-subset donors showed higher generation probabilities than non-shared clonotypes. The genetic and exposure-history diversity represented was limited by the small number of donors.

In the case of this clone: Its antigen specificity is not known. Nothing much larger sits one base from this clone, and base qualities are not available.

Using the deep immunoSEQ assay, multiplex PCR amplified TCR CDR3 regions from genomic DNA. Extracted genomic DNA from each cell subset was spread evenly across all wells of several immunoSEQ 96-well plates, with each plate serving as a replicate. Each replicate PCR for sorted subsets received roughly 0.2 ug genomic DNA, equal to roughly 29,000 T cell genomes. Purified libraries were quantified with a Qubit 3.0 fluorometer, sized on a Bioanalyzer 2100, and re-quantified with the KAPA Library Quantification kit. Each immunoSEQ 96-well plate was sequenced on its own single-read 150-cycle Illumina NextSeq 550 flow cell. In the original analysis: The immunoSEQ output contained only junctional sequences without quality scores, so filtering could not match that applied to full-length reads. Sequences were annotated with PyIR, a Python wrapper for IgBLAST v1.9, and V/J genes and CDR3 were assigned using IMGT germline references. Reads with weak V/J assignments (E-value above 1e-6), missing CDR3, stop codons, out-of-frame junctions, or ambiguous translated residues were removed. V3J clonotypes were defined by identical inferred V gene, J gene, and CDR3 amino acid sequence. The percentage overlap between two repertoires was calculated by dividing the number of shared unique clonotypes by the size of the smaller repertoire. Richness of each repertoire was evaluated using RTK rarefaction, the Chao1 estimator, and Recon v2.1 estimates of unobserved clonotypes. OLGA was used to compute generation probabilities for all TCRbeta clonotypes that the gDNA method yielded from a handful of donors. Held by TCRdb, this immuneACCESS table contains in-frame sequences only and omits some clones. Under half of the omission traces to an unresolved V gene where checked; the cause of the rest is unknown. V and J calls and clone size are those listed in that table; D and trimming were worked out from the DNA. The sample includes roughly 2,000,000 clones, with 93% observed a single time. The ten largest clones represent roughly 1.7% of the sample.

CD8 naive samples were obtained by positive selection for CCR7 among CD45RO-negative cells, yielding a CD45RA+CCR7+ population from which TemRA cells were excluded. The donors were healthy, HIV-negative adults with no recently reported acute infections or vaccinations. Only Caucasian adults living in Nashville, Tennessee, USA were represented among the donors. Blood was obtained by leukapheresis, after which PBMCs were separated by Ficoll-Histopaque density gradient centrifugation and cryopreserved in liquid nitrogen vapor phase. Analytical flow cytometry was used to check the purity and quantity of every magnetically sorted T cell population. Genomic DNA was isolated from each sorted fraction and quantified by UV absorbance on a Nanodrop 2000c. Compared with germline, V lacks 5 bases and J lacks 4 bases; bases without a gene match: 9. Counted from cysteine to phenylalanine, this CDR3 has 15 amino acids. The sequence is cut down to CDR3 DNA, 45 bases in frame from base 1. CDR1 MDHEN and CDR2 SYDVKM are derived from the germline V gene.

This clonotype was obtained from a man aged 18 to 29 in good health. Some clones in this sample may be carry-over from other donors' samples. Specimen: naive CD8+ T cells from PBMCs. This specimen's cell subset or site label, per the study, means: CD45RA+CCR7+. The chain joins TRBV28 to TRBJ2-3; TRBD2 aligns with 7 central bases. The nucleotide sequence is given as TGTGCCAGCAGTGCTAGCAGGGAGGGACCAGATACGCAGTATTTT. This gives the protein CASSASREGPDTQYF.